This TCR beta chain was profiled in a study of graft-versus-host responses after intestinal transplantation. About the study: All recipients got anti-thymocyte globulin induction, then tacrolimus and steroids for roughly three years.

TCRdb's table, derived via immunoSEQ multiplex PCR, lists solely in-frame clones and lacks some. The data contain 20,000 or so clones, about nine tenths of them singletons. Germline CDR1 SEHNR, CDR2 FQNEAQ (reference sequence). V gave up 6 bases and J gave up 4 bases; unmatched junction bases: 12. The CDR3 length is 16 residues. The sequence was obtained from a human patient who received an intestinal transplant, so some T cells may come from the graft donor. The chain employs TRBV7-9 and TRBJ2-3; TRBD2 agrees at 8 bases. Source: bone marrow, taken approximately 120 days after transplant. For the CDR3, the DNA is TGTGCCAGCAGAGGGGGAGCGGGAGATCTCGCAGATACGCAGTATTTT. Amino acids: CASRGGAGDLADTQYF.